This T cell receptor beta chain was found in a study of T cells after yellow fever vaccination. Germline CDR1 and CDR2: LNHDA and SQIVND (reference sequence). The CDR3 covers 14 residues. Trimming pared 5 bases from V and 6 bases from J, leaving 16 bases between. From the 5' RACE reads, TCRdb called clonotypes with MiXCR, one entry per CDR3 protein. The table has approximately 300,000 distinct CDR3 sequences, about 6.9% seen once. This receptor was obtained from a man aged 18 to 29 who received the YFV17D yellow fever vaccine. The rearrangement links TRBV19 to TRBJ1-1, with D perhaps matching TRBD1 (5 bases). Specimen: PBMCs, collected about 41 days after the first yellow fever vaccination. CDR3 bases: TGTGCCAGTAGTCTGGGGGGGACGGGAGCTGAAGCTTTCTTT. Protein sequence: CASSLGGTGAEAFF.